What follows is one T cell receptor (beta chain) and its context. Its antigen is currently not known. From each donor, a roughly 2.4 ml peripheral blood sample was collected into PAXgene tubes and kept at -80 degrees C. Without any T cell sorting, total RNA was extracted from whole blood using the PAXgene blood miRNA kit on an automated QIAcube. Peripheral blood from monozygotic twin pairs concordant or discordant for inflammatory bowel disease was subjected to deep TCRalpha and TCRbeta repertoire profiling with unique molecular barcoding. Smoking habits were recorded for all twin pairs, and individuals were classified as current, former or never smokers. This specimen belongs to a study of monozygotic twins with inflammatory bowel disease (dated by TCRdb to the late 2010s). Some background on the complete study: The full study comprised 30 or so monozygotic twin pairs: nine German pairs (four IBD-concordant, five IBD-discordant) and 19 IBD-discordant Danish pairs. The search for disease-associated traits relied mainly on comparing IBD patients with their genetically identical healthy co-twins within discordant pairs. Each individual had, on average, about 151 000 unique TCRalpha sequences and 181 000 unique TCRbeta sequences available for analysis. The paper as a whole reports these results and caveats: No difference in repertoire similarity was observed between concordant and discordant twins, possibly owing to limited statistical power. Compared with healthy twins, IBD patients had fewer clonotypes in common with other individuals, a difference most pronounced in patients showing signs of disease activity. IBD patients had lower TCRbeta repertoire diversity, measured by the inverse Simpson index, than their healthy co-twins. The analysis was unable to tell different T cell subtypes apart. Because patients were on differing immunosuppressive treatments, the repertoires may have picked up extra background noise and inter-individual variability. No single strong signal or clonotype linked to IBD turned up in the results, so the idea that one exists was not supported.

Preparation of the library involved 5' RACE. Each TCR library was prepared from roughly 3,800 ng of total RNA. For each sample, cDNA synthesis with SMARTScribe reverse transcriptase was split into eight separate reactions. Unique molecular identifiers containing a 6-nucleotide sample barcode were introduced through template switching during cDNA synthesis. Amplification of TCRalpha and TCRbeta cDNA involved two nested PCRs of approximately 16 and 9 cycles, and each PCR was followed by bead purification. Before amplification, the cDNA was treated with uracil DNA-glycosylase and purified using the QIAquick PCR purification kit. The second PCR added Illumina TruSeq-compatible adapters along with sample-specific barcodes. Library quality and concentration were assessed using TapeStation and Qubit, and roughly 5.5 ng of each library was pooled. The pooled libraries were sequenced with 2 x 100 bp reads and custom sequencing primers on an Illumina HiSeq2500 single-index Rapid Run. Turning to the authors' computational methods: MiGEC version 1.2.6 was used for UMI-based consensus assembly to correct PCR and sequencing errors. V(D)J alignment, clonotype assembly and CDR3 extraction were performed with MiXCR version 2.1.1. Normalisation of gene usage, clonotype sharing and MAIT/NKT TCR abundance was achieved by analysing the top 1000, 10 000 and 20 000 clonotypes per sample. After downsampling to 27 000 UMIs, diversity was calculated as the inverse Simpson index using the vegan R package. Statistical testing used paired Mann-Whitney U tests on the discordant twin pairs and applied Benjamini-Hochberg correction for multiple testing. TCRdb reprocessed the raw reads; every CDR3 protein sequence is a single record, and DNA is not supplied. The V and J calls here are based on TCRdb, not the publication. This sample's table lists 440,000 or so distinct CDR3 sequences. The ten top clones hold less than 2.5% of the sample.

This receptor was identified in a human donor with ulcerative colitis or Crohn's disease, or a healthy co-twin of an affected twin (not recorded which). Material: blood.

The CDR3 protein sequence reads: CASSLDTGQSNTEAFF. The sequence is built from TRBV5-1 and TRBJ1-1; without DNA, the TCRdb call of TRBD1 cannot be checked. CDR1 is given as SGHRS and CDR2 as YFSETQ, both from the germline V gene. Measured from the cysteine to the phenylalanine, the CDR3 is 16 residues long. The entry carries no DNA sequence.